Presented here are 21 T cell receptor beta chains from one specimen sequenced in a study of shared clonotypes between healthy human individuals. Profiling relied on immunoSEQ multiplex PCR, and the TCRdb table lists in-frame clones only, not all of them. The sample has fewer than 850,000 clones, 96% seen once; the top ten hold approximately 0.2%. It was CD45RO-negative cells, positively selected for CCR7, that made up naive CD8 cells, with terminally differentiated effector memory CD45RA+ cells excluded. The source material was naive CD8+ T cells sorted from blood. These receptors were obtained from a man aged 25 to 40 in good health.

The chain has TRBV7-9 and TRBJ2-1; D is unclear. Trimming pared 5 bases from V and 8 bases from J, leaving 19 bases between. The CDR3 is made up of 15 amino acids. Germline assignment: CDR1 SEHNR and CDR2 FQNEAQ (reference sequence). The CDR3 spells CASSTWTPRGDEQFF. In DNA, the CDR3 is TGTGCCAGCAGCACATGGACCCCCCGCGGCGATGAGCAGTTCTTC.

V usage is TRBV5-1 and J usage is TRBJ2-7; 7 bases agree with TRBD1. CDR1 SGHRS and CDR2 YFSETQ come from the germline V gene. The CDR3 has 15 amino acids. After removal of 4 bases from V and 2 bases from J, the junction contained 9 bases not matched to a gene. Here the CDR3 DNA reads TGCGCCAGCAGCCTCTTCGAGGGACAGACCTACGAGCAGTACTTC. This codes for CASSLFEGQTYEQYF.

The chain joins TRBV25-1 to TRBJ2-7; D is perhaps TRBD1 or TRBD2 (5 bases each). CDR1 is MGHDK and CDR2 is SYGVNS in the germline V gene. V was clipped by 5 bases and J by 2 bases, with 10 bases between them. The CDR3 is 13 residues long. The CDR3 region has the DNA TGTGCCAGCAGTCGGCAGGGAGCCTACGAGCAGTACTTC. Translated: CASSRQGAYEQYF.

This chain's CDR3 is CASSLRLAREADTQYF. For the CDR3, the DNA is TGTGCCAGCAGCTTAAGGCTGGCCAGGGAGGCAGATACGCAGTATTTT. This chain links TRBV7-8 with TRBJ2-3, with D tentatively TRBD2 (6 bases). Germline V gene data show CDR1 as SGHVS and CDR2 as FQNEAQ. This CDR3 spans 16 amino acids. Trimming took 2 bases from V and 4 from J, leaving 16 bases between them.

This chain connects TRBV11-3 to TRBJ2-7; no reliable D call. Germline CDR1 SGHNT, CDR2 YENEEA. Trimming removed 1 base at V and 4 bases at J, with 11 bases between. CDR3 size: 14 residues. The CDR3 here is CASSLGGSGYEQYF. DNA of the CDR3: TGTGCCAGCAGCTTAGGGGGATCAGGATACGAGCAGTACTTC.

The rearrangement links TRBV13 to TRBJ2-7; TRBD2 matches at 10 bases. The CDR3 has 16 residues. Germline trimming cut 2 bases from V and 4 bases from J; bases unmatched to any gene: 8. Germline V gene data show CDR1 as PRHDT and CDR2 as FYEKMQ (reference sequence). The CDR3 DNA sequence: TGTGCCAGCAGCTTATTTGCTAGCGGGAGTAAATACGAGCAGTACTTC. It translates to CASSLFASGSKYEQYF.

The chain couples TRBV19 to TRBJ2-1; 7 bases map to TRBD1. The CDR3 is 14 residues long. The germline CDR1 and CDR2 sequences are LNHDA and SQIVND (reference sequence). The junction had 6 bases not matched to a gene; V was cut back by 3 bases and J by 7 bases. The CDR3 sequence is CASSIPGTVNEQFF. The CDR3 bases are TGTGCCAGTAGTATTCCAGGGACAGTAAATGAGCAGTTCTTC.

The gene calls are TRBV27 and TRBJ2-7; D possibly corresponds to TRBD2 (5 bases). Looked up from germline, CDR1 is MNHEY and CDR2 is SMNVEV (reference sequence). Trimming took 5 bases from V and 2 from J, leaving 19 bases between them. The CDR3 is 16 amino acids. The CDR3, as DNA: TGTGCCAGCAGTCCACGAACAGCGCTCGGGACCTACGAGCAGTACTTC. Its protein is CASSPRTALGTYEQYF.

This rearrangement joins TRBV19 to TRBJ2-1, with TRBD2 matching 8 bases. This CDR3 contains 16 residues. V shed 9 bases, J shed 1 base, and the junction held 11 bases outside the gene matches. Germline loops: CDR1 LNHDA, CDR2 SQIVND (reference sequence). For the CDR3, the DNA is TGTGCCAGCTTAGAAGATAGCGGGGCGTCCTACAATGAGCAGTTCTTC. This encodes CASLEDSGASYNEQFF.

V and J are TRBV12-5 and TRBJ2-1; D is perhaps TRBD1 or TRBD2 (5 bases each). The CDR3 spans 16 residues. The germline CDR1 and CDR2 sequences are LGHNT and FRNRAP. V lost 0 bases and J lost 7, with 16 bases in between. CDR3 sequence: CASGLVGRLRGNEQFF. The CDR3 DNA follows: TGTGCTAGTGGTTTGGTGGGACGATTAAGGGGAAATGAGCAGTTCTTC.

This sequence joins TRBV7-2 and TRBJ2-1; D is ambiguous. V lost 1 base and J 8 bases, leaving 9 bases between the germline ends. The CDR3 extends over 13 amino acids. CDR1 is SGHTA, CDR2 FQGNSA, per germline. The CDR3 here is CASSLGIIYEQFF. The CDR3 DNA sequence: TGTGCCAGCAGCTTAGGGATTATCTATGAGCAGTTCTTC.

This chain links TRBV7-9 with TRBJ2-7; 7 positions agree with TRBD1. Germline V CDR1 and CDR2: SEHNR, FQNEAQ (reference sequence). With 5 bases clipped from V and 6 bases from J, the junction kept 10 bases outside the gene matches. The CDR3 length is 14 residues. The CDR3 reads CASSRLSAGGEQYF. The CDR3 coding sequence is TGTGCCAGCAGCCGGTTATCGGCAGGGGGCGAGCAGTACTTC.

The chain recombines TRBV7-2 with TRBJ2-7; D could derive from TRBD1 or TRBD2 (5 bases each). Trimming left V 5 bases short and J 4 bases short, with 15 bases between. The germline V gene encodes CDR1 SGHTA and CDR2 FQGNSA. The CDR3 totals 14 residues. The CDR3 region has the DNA TGTGCCAGCAGCGCCTGGGACCGACCGTACGAGCAGTACTTC. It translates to CASSAWDRPYEQYF.

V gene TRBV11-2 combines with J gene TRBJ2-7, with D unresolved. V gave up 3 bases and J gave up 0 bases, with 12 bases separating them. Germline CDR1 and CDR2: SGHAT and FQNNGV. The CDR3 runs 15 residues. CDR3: CASSFSAYNSYEQYF. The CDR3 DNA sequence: TGTGCCAGCAGCTTCTCAGCGTACAACTCCTACGAGCAGTACTTC.

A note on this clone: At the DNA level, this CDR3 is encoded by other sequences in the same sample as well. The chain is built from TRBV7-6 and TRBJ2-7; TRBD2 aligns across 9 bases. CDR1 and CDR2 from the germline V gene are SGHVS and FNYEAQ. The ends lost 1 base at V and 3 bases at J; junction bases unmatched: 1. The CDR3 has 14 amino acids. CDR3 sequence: CASSLGREGYEQYF. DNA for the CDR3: TGTGCCAGCAGCTTAGGGCGGGAGGGCTACGAGCAGTACTTC.

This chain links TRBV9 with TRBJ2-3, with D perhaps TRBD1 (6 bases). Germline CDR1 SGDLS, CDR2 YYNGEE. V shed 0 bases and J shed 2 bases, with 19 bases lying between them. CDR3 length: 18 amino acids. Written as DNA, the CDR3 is TGTGCCAGCAGCGTAGACCCCCGGGACACCAATCCCACAGATACGCAGTATTTT. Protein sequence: CASSVDPRDTNPTDTQYF.

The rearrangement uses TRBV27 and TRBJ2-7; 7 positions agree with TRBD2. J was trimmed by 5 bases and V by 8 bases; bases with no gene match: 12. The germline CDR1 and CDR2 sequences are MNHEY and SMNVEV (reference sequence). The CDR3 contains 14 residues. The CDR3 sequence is CASRSGSGWDEQYF. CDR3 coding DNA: TGTGCCAGCCGTTCAGGTAGCGGGTGGGACGAGCAGTACTTC.

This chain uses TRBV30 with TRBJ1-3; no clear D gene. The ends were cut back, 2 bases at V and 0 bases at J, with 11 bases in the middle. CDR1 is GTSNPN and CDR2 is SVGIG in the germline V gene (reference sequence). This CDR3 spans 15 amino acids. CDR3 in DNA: TGTGCCTGGAGTCCCTTGGACCGCTCTGGAAACACCATATATTTT. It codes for CAWSPLDRSGNTIYF.

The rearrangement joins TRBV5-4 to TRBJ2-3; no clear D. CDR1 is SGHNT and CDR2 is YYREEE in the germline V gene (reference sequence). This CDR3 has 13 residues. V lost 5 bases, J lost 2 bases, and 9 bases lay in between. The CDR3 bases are TGTGCCAGCAGGTTTACAGACACAGATACGCAGTATTTT. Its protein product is CASRFTDTDTQYF.

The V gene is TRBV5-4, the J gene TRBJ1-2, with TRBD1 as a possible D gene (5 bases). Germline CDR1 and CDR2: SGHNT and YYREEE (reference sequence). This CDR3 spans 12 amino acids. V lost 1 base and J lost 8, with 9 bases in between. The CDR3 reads CASSLYGDGYTF. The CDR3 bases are TGTGCCAGCAGCTTGTATGGGGACGGCTACACCTTC. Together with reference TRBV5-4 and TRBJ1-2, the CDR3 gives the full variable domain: ETGVTQSPTHLIKTRGQQVTLRCSSQSGHNTVSWYQQALGQGPQFIFQYYREEENGRGNFPPRFSGLQFPNYSSELNVNALELDDSALYLCASSLYGDGYTFGSGTRLTVV.

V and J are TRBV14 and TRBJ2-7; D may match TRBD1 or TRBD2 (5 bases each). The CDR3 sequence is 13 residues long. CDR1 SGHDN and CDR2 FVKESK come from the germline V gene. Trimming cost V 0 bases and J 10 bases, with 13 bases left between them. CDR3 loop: CASSQDPIGDQYF. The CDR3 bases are TGTGCCAGCAGCCAAGATCCTATCGGGGACCAGTACTTC.